This is a list of T cell receptor beta chains from one sample in a study of blood T cell repertoires in COVID-19. Libraries were prepared by immunoSEQ multiplex PCR; TCRdb keeps only in-frame clonotypes and omits some of them. The sample includes under 250,000 clones, about 85% seen only once; the top ten take 3%. Specimen: peripheral blood. All receptors come from a man aged 18 to 30 with active or convalescent COVID-19. Each CDR3 is given without its conserved first and last residue. The order of the fields is J gene, V gene, CDR3 protein.

>TRBJ1-1|TRBV28
ASSFPLPRAGDEAF
>TRBJ2-7|TRBV4-1
ASSQANRDYEQY
>TRBJ1-2|TRBV6-5
ASTPGTPYGYT
>TRBJ1-1|TRBV19
ASSIEDSTEAF
>TRBJ1-2|TRBV30
AWSWTGGYT
>TRBJ1-4|TRBV7-2
ASSPTGGVFEKLF
>TRBJ1-2|TRBV4-3
ASSLKKGGYGYT
>TRBJ2-3|TRBV6-2/TRBV6-3
ASSYRAGESTDTQY
>TRBJ2-7|TRBV20-1
SALFGDRQY
>TRBJ1-2|TRBV28
ASSFPGLSYGYT
>TRBJ2-1|TRBV29-1
SVEDPGLSSYNEQF
>TRBJ2-7|TRBV5-6
ASRPRGSSYEQY
>TRBJ1-2|TRBV4-3
ASSLEQGAHGYT
>TRBJ2-7|TRBV7-2
ASSFRDRGLYEQY
>TRBJ2-1|TRBV2
ASSEVLAGGFHEQF
>TRBJ1-1|TRBV7-2
ASSFGLRPTEAF
>TRBJ2-1|TRBV7-2
ASSGPGTSGSWGYNEQF
>TRBJ2-2|TRBV7-9
ASSFTDRPPPAELF
>TRBJ1-2|TRBV5-1
ASSLGSGSDGYT
>TRBJ1-2|TRBV19
ASSIPGQGDLYGYT
>TRBJ1-3|TRBV9
ASSLYLSGNTIY
>TRBJ2-1|TRBV10-2
ASSGWGGRNEQF
>TRBJ2-1|TRBV5-4
ASSLDGSGGYNEQF
>TRBJ1-2|TRBV18
ASSPPGGANYGYT
>TRBJ1-2|TRBV19
ASSLAGPGDGYT
>TRBJ2-1|TRBV19
ASSGLAGKIYNEQF
>TRBJ2-7|TRBV28
ASSFGQEAYEQY
>TRBJ1-1|TRBV19
ASSRNRQGVYTEAF
>TRBJ2-7|TRBV6-1
ASSDTVLYEQY
>TRBJ2-5|TRBV29-1
SLEQGPSANQY
>TRBJ1-5|TRBV28
ASSDRAGQPQH
>TRBJ1-1|TRBV11-2
ASSFEGRSTEAF
>TRBJ2-5|TRBV20-1
SASPAEETQY
>TRBJ2-5|TRBV7-2
ASSSKETQY
>TRBJ2-1|TRBV24-1
ATSESVYESSYNEQF
>TRBJ2-4|TRBV30
AWSAFNRAENIQY
>TRBJ2-1|TRBV7-2
ASSETGENNEQF